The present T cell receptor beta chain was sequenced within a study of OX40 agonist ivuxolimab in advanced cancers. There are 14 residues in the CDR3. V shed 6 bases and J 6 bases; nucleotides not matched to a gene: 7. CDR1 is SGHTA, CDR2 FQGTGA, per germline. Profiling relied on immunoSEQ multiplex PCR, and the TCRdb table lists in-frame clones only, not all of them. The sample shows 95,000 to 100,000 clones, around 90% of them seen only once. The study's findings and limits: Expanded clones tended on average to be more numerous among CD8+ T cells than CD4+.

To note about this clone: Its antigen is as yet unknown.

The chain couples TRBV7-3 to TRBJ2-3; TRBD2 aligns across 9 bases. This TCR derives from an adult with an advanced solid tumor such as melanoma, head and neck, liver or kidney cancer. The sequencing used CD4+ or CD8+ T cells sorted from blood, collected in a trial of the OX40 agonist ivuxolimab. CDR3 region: CASSLAGDVDTQYF. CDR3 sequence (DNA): TGTGCCAGCAGTTTAGCGGGAGATGTGGATACGCAGTATTTT.